The text below deals with one T cell receptor (beta chain). Its recognized antigen is unknown. No clone much larger than this one lies a single base away; base qualities are absent. This specimen comes from a study of technical replicates of blood from a few donors (dated by TCRdb to about 2017). The protocol used for the library was the immunoSEQ multiplex PCR assay. TCRdb stores this immuneACCESS table with in-frame sequences only. Part of the clones is absent; in the studies checked, under half of the shortfall reflects unresolved V genes, and no reason is known for the rest. The sample table shows roughly 74,000 clones, and 91% are seen once. Approximately 0.42% of the sample rests with the top ten. The junction carries 12 bases between V and J, which are trimmed by 2 bases and 1 base respectively. CDR1 and CDR2 are read off the germline V gene (reference sequence) as GTSNPN and SVGIG. From the cysteine up to the phenylalanine, the CDR3 has a length of 14 residues. Only the CDR3 portion is preserved as DNA: 42 bases, with reading frame beginning at the first base.

The receptor's source is a human donor in good health. The chain uses TRBV30 and TRBJ2-7, with no confidently assigned D gene. Material: T cells isolated from PBMCs. The nucleotide sequence is TGTGCCTGGAGTTCACTCGCTAGATCCTACGAGCAGTACTTC. The resulting protein is CAWSSLARSYEQYF.